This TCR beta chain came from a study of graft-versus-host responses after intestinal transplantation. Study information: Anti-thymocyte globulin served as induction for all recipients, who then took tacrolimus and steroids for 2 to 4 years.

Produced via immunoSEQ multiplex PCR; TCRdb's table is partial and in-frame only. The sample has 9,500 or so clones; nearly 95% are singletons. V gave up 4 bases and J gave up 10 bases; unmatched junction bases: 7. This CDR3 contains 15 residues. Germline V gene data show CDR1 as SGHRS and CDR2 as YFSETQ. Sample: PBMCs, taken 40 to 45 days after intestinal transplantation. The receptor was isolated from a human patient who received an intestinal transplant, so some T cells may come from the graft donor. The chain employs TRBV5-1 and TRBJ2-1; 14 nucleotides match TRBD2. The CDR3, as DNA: TGCGCCAGCAGCCCGACTAGCGGGGGGGCTAGGGAGCAGTTCTTC. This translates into CASSPTSGGAREQFF.